One sample yielded the 4 T cell receptor beta chains listed below, sequenced in a study of blood T cell repertoires in COVID-19 (dated by TCRdb to between 2020 and 2021). The library came from the immunoSEQ multiplex PCR assay. Not all clones reach the TCRdb copy of this immuneACCESS table, which keeps in-frame sequences only. Checked studies attribute under half of the gap to unresolved V genes and leave the rest unexplained. Across this sample there are approximately 450,000 clones, with roughly 90% seen only once. The ten largest clones represent approximately 4.5% of the sample. The sample comprised peripheral blood. The receptors come from a woman in her twenties or thirties with acute or convalescent COVID-19.

The sample holds a few counts of this clone. CDR3: CASSFRELNSPLHF. In DNA form, the CDR3 reads TGTGCCAGCAGCTTCCGGGAGTTAAATTCACCCCTCCACTTT. The V call is TRBV5-4, the J call TRBJ1-6, with unresolved D. In germline, CDR1 is SGHNT, CDR2 YYREEE (reference sequence). Trimming took off 2 bases at V and 7 bases at J, with 10 bases between the two ends. The CDR3 is made up of 14 amino acids.

The V and J genes are TRBV2 and TRBJ2-3; a weak D match, TRBD2 (5 bases). Looked up from germline, CDR1 is SNHLY and CDR2 is FYNNEI. The V end was cut by 5 bases, the J end by 4 bases, with 13 bases between. CDR3 size: 14 residues. The CDR3 loop reads CASSLSSYADTQYF. As DNA, the CDR3 is TGTGCCAGCAGTTTATCTAGCTATGCAGATACGCAGTATTTT.

The chain couples TRBV5-1 to TRBJ1-2; no clear D. V shed 0 bases and J shed 7 bases, with 16 bases lying between them. Germline V gene lookup returns CDR1 SGHRS and CDR2 YFSETQ. The CDR3 covers 15 residues. CDR3 in DNA: TGCGCCAGCAGCTTGGGGGCAGGCGAGCCCCTTGGCTACACCTTC. It codes for CASSLGAGEPLGYTF.

J is TRBJ2-7 and V is TRBV7-3; 10 bases match TRBD2. The CDR3 extends over 15 amino acids. V dropped 5 bases and J dropped 5; count of bases not matched to a gene: 9. Germline assignment: CDR1 SGHTA and CDR2 FQGTGA. The CDR3 spells CASSPVAGGAHEQYF. CDR3 sequence (DNA): TGTGCCAGCAGCCCCGTAGCGGGGGGCGCCCACGAGCAGTACTTC.